One T cell receptor beta chain is described in this entry. What this receptor recognizes is not known. There are no base qualities to consult, and no much larger clone falls within one base. TCRbeta CDR3 regions were amplified from genomic DNA by means of the immunoSEQ Assay, a bias-controlled multiplex PCR. Under the source paper's analysis protocol: Nucleated cell counts per sample were estimated from amplification of reference gene primers within the assay. Sequence reads were collapsed and filtered to measure the absolute abundance of every unique TCRbeta CDR3 rearrangement. Productive Simpson clonality was computed per sample as the square root of Simpson's diversity index over productive rearrangements. Held by TCRdb, this immuneACCESS table contains in-frame sequences only and omits some clones. Under half of the omission traces to an unresolved V gene where checked; the cause of the rest is unknown. V and J calls and clone size follow that table, whereas D and trimming were derived from the DNA. For this sample there are more than 85,000 clones; roughly 85% appear just once. Jointly, the top ten make up 4.8% of the sample.

Sequences LNHDA (CDR1) and SQIVND (CDR2) are obtained from the germline V gene (reference sequence). Germline trimming amounts to 4 bases on V and 6 bases on J, with 11 as the count of junction bases outside the gene matches. Inclusive of the bounding cysteine and phenylalanine, the CDR3 is 15 residues long. Just CDR3 DNA is preserved here, 45 bases in frame from base 1. The sample belongs to a study of blood T cell repertoires in COVID-19 (dated by TCRdb to the early 2020s). In terms of the full investigation: Samples from collaborators originated in the United States, Italy and Spain and spanned both the acute and convalescent phases of COVID-19. The material from the prospective study consisted of cDNA or gDNA derived from T cells, B-cell-depleted T cells, or PBMCs. Subjects who had been exposed to COVID-19, were actively infected with it, or had recovered from it provided the deeply sampled blood TCRbeta repertoires that made up the dataset. The repertoires were made available in a free public database intended to serve as a resource for research on the immune response to SARS-CoV-2. Samples came from the ongoing ImmuneRACE study (first 160 participants) plus 1,254 subjects from 6 global collaborators. A de-identified subject ID, COVID-19 status, age in years and sex were almost always included in the sample metadata. HLA class I and class II types, where available, came from metadata supplied by the sample provider rather than from assay-based typing.

The collaborating institutions used their own protocols to collect whole blood in K2EDTA tubes. Collaborator samples were shipped for TCRbeta analysis as frozen whole blood, isolated PBMCs, or DNA extracted from either sample type. Summary of the overall study and its limitations: The quantity of clinical and demographic metadata differed by source and by participant and was supplied without curation.

Rearrangement joined TRBV19 to TRBJ2-7; 8 junctional bases match TRBD2. Sequencing input: peripheral blood. The origin of this receptor is a human donor in a cohort sampled during active COVID-19. The CDR3 reads CASSRVAGTPLEQYF. The nucleotide sequence reads TGTGCCAGTAGTAGGGTAGCGGGGACCCCTCTCGAGCAGTACTTC.